The 21 T cell receptor beta chains in this list originate from one sample, sequenced in a study of blood T cell repertoires in COVID-19. Repertoires were generated with immunoSEQ multiplex PCR, while TCRdb's copy carries only in-frame clones and drops some. The data contain some 95,000 clones, roughly nine tenths of them seen just once; the ten biggest clones take up about 1.8%. Sample: peripheral blood. These receptors originate from a human donor with active COVID-19. The donor label of this sample is uncertain.

This clone was detected once. This sequence joins TRBV6-5 and TRBJ1-6; D is undetermined. The CDR3 is 15 residues long. Germline V gene data show CDR1 as MNHEY and CDR2 as SVGAGI. V was clipped by 11 bases and J by 5 bases, with 19 bases between them. This CDR3 is CAPNPVIPNNSPLHF. For the CDR3, the DNA is TGTGCCCCCAACCCGGTTATCCCCAATAATTCACCCCTCCACTTT.

Regarding this clone: This sample also contains other DNA sequences that code for the same CDR3. The chain recombines TRBV24-1 with TRBJ2-7, with 9 bases aligning to TRBD1. The germline gives CDR1 KGHDR, CDR2 SFDVKD. V gave up 4 bases and J gave up 0 bases; unmatched junction bases: 3. CDR3 length equals 15 residues. The CDR3 loop reads CATSDPGQGSYEQYF. In DNA form, the CDR3 reads TGTGCCACCAGTGACCCGGGACAGGGCTCCTACGAGCAGTACTTC.

This chain links TRBV9 with TRBJ2-1; tentatively, D is TRBD1 (6 bases). The CDR3 loop spans 15 amino acids. Germline CDR1 reads SGDLS; CDR2 reads YYNGEE. Trimming took 0 bases from V and 2 from J, leaving 9 bases between them. In DNA form, the CDR3 reads TGTGCCAGCAGCGTAGAGGGGGTAACCTACAATGAGCAGTTCTTC. It encodes CASSVEGVTYNEQFF.

This clone was seen many times. CDR3 sequence reads: CASSTGTALQAFF. CDR3 nucleotide sequence: TGTGCCAGCAGTACCGGGACAGCTCTCCAAGCTTTCTTT. J is TRBJ1-1 and V is TRBV12-3 or TRBV12-4, with 7 bases that match TRBD1. The CDR3 has 13 amino acids. With V trimmed by 5 bases and J by 9 bases, 9 bases remained unmatched.

This clone showed up just a few times. The rearrangement joins TRBV6-5 to TRBJ1-2, with D unclear. The germline gives CDR1 MNHEY, CDR2 SVGAGI. This CDR3 is 14 amino acids long. Between the trimmed V and J ends, which lost 2 bases and 0 bases, there was a span of 7 bases. Here the CDR3 reads CASSYVGANYGYTF. CDR3 DNA sequence: TGTGCCAGCAGTTACGTCGGAGCTAACTATGGCTACACCTTC.

This chain connects TRBV5-4 to TRBJ2-7; 8 bases match TRBD2. The CDR3 loop spans 15 amino acids. Germline-derived CDR1 and CDR2 are SGHNT and YYREEE (reference sequence). Germline trimming cut 5 bases from V and 4 bases from J; bases unmatched to any gene: 11. In DNA form, the CDR3 reads TGTGCCAGCAGTCGAGCGGGGGACTCCATTTACGAGCAGTACTTC. Translation gives CASSRAGDSIYEQYF.

The gene calls are TRBV6-5 and TRBJ2-6, with TRBD2 as a possible D gene (5 bases). The CDR3 spans 15 residues. V lost 2 bases and J lost 7, with 12 bases in between. Germline-derived CDR1 and CDR2 are MNHEY and SVGAGI. The CDR3 nucleotides read TGTGCCAGCAGTTACGTCCGGGATCGAGCCAACGTCCTGACTTTC. This gives the protein CASSYVRDRANVLTF.

A few counts support this clone. The chain couples TRBV4-3 to TRBJ1-4, with 7 nucleotides matching TRBD1. The CDR3 runs 14 residues. V was pared by 1 base and J by 8 bases, with 4 bases of the junction left unmatched. Germline assignment: CDR1 LGHNA and CDR2 YSLEER. CDR3 sequence: CASSQGTGEEKLFF. In DNA, the CDR3 is TGCGCCAGCAGCCAAGGGACAGGCGAGGAAAAACTGTTTTTT.

The chain employs TRBV3-1 (or the pseudogene TRBV3-2) and TRBJ1-1; 9 positions match TRBD1. The CDR3 extends over 15 amino acids. Trimming at V came to 2 bases and at J to 6 bases, leaving 7 bases not matched to a gene. From germline, CDR1 is LGHDT and CDR2 YNNKEL (reference sequence). The CDR3 region has the DNA TGTGCCAGCAGCCAACAGCTTGGACAGGGGCCTGAAGCTTTCTTT. Translated, it gives CASSQQLGQGPEAFF.

This CDR3 reads CASSLFSREQYF. DNA of the CDR3: TGTGCCAGCAGTTTATTCTCTCGGGAGCAGTACTTC. The chain recombines TRBV28 with TRBJ2-7; unclear D gene. The CDR3 totals 12 residues. Germline V gives CDR1 MDHEN, CDR2 SYDVKM. V dropped 1 base and J dropped 7 bases, with 8 bases sitting between them.

The gene calls are TRBV6-2 or TRBV6-3 and TRBJ2-7; D is unclear. Looked up from germline, CDR1 is MNHEY and CDR2 is SVGEGT. V lost 3 bases to trimming and J lost 2 bases, with 8 bases between them. The CDR3 covers 13 residues. In DNA, the CDR3 is TGTGCCAGCAGTTATGGCAGAACCTACGAGCAGTACTTC. Translating gives CASSYGRTYEQYF.

The V call is TRBV12-5, the J call TRBJ1-1; D gene ambiguous. In germline, CDR1 is LGHNT, CDR2 FRNRAP. V shed 1 base and J shed 1 base, with 7 bases lying between them. The CDR3 has 14 residues. Written as DNA, the CDR3 is TGTGCTAGTGGTTTGGGCCGGGGGAACACTGAAGCTTTCTTT. Protein product: CASGLGRGNTEAFF.

This chain connects TRBV11-2 to TRBJ1-3, with TRBD1 matching over 8 bases. Germline V gives CDR1 SGHAT, CDR2 FQNNGV. This CDR3 has 17 residues. The J segment lost 6 bases and the V segment lost 4 bases, leaving 14 bases of the junction unmatched. DNA for the CDR3: TGTGCCAGCAGCTCCACCAGGGGCAGGGGGCCTAAAAACACCATATATTTT. It is translated as CASSSTRGRGPKNTIYF.

The rearrangement uses TRBV12-3 or TRBV12-4 and TRBJ2-7; D is unresolved. V shed 3 bases and J shed 0 bases, with 6 bases lying between them. The CDR3 loop spans 13 amino acids. The CDR3 coding sequence is TGTGCCAGCAGTTTCGGCGGCTCCTACGAGCAGTACTTC. This codes for CASSFGGSYEQYF.

The chain couples TRBV13 to TRBJ2-7; 8 bases match TRBD1. The germline V gene has CDR1 PRHDT and CDR2 FYEKMQ (reference sequence). The CDR3 has 14 amino acids. J lost 7 bases, V lost 5 bases, and 10 bases had no gene match. The DNA of the CDR3 is TGTGCCAGCAGCCCGCGGACAGGGCTCCGTGAGCAGTACTTC. This gives the protein CASSPRTGLREQYF.

The chain recombines TRBV12-5 with TRBJ2-7; tentative D call: TRBD1 (6 bases). The CDR3 sequence is 13 residues long. Per germline, CDR1 LGHNT and CDR2 FRNRAP. The V and J ends lost 5 bases and 2 bases respectively, with 10 bases between them. CDR3 sequence: CASGKTGTYEQYF. The CDR3 nucleotides are TGTGCTAGTGGTAAAACAGGGACCTACGAGCAGTACTTC. The complete variable domain, with remaining parts taken from reference TRBV12-5 and TRBJ2-7, reads DARVTQTPRHKVTEMGQEVTMRCQPILGHNTVFWYRQTMMQGLELLAYFRNRAPLDDSGMPKDRFSAEMPDATLATLKIQPSEPRDSAVYFCASGKTGTYEQYFGPGTRLTVT.

The gene calls are TRBV7-2 and TRBJ1-5; TRBD1 aligns across 7 bases. Per the germline V gene, CDR1 is SGHTA and CDR2 is FQGNSA. With 1 base clipped from V and 3 bases from J, the junction kept 3 bases outside the gene matches. CDR3 length: 15 residues. The CDR3 nucleotides read TGTGCCAGCAGCTTAGAGGGGGCGGACAATCAGCCCCAGCATTTT. Protein product: CASSLEGADNQPQHF.

J is TRBJ2-1 and V is TRBV2; D is perhaps TRBD1 (5 bases). Germline assignment: CDR1 SNHLY and CDR2 FYNNEI. The V end lost 6 bases, the J end lost 7 bases, and 16 bases lay between the germline ends. The CDR3 is made up of 14 amino acids. CDR3 DNA sequence: TGTGCCAGCAGCCCCGAGACAGCCTCTAATGAGCAGTTCTTC. Its protein is CASSPETASNEQFF. Supplemented by reference TRBV2 and TRBJ2-1, the full variable domain reads EPEVTQTPSHQVTQMGQEVILRCVPISNHLYFYWYRQILGQKVEFLVSFYNNEISEKSEIFDDQFSVERPDGSNFTLKIRSTKLEDSAMYFCASSPETASNEQFFGPGTRLTVL.

V gene TRBV10-3 combines with J gene TRBJ1-1, with 8 positions matching TRBD1. This CDR3 contains 17 residues. From germline, CDR1 is ENHRY and CDR2 SYGVKD. After removal of 10 bases from V and 6 bases from J, the junction contained 22 bases not matched to a gene. The CDR3: CATRTGQAFAQTSEAFF. The CDR3 region has the DNA TGTGCCACTCGGACAGGGCAGGCTTTTGCTCAAACTTCTGAAGCTTTCTTT.

This clone was recorded only once. The chain combines TRBV7-9 with TRBJ2-1; a weak D match, TRBD1 (5 bases). CDR1 is SEHNR and CDR2 is FQNEAQ in the germline V gene (reference sequence). V gave up 7 bases and J gave up 8 bases, with 18 bases separating them. This CDR3 spans 14 amino acids. The CDR3 bases are TGTGCCAGCACCTTGAGTACCCAAGGGGATGAGCAGTTCTTC. It translates to CASTLSTQGDEQFF.

V usage is TRBV5-1 and J usage is TRBJ2-3; 9 nucleotides align to TRBD1. The CDR3 is 17 amino acids. V shed 0 bases and J 6 bases; nucleotides not matched to a gene: 11. The germline CDR1 and CDR2 sequences are SGHRS and YFSETQ. The chain's CDR3 is CASSLAVRTGGSDTQYF. The CDR3 region has the DNA TGCGCCAGCAGCTTGGCCGTGAGAACAGGGGGCTCGGATACGCAGTATTTT.